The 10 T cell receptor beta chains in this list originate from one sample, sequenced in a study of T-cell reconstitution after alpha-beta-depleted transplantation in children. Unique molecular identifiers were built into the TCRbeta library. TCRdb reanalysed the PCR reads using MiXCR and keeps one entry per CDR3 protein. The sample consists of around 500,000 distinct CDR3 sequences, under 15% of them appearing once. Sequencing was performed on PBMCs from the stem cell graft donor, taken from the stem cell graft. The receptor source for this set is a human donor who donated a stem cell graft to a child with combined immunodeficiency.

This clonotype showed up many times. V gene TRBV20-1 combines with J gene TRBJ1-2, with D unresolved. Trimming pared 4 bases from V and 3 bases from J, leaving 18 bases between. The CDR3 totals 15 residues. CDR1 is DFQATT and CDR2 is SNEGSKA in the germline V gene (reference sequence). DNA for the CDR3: TGCAGTGCTACGCACCTCCTTCGGGGATACTATGGCTACACCTTC. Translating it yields CSATHLLRGYYGYTF.

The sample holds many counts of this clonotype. CDR3 coding DNA: TGCAGCGTTGAAGGAGGGCCCACCGGGGAGCTGTTTTTT. Translation gives CSVEGGPTGELFF. This chain uses TRBV29-1 with TRBJ2-2; D is possibly TRBD2 (5 bases). V lost 1 base and J lost 4, with 7 bases in between. CDR3 length: 13 amino acids. Per the germline V gene, CDR1 is SQVTM and CDR2 is ANQGSEA.

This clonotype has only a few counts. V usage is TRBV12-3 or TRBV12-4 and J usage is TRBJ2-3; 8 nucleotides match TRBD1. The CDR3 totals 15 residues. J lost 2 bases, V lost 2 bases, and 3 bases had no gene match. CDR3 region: CASSLRQGNTDTQYF. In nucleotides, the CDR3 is TGTGCCAGCAGTTTACGACAGGGGAACACAGATACGCAGTATTTT.

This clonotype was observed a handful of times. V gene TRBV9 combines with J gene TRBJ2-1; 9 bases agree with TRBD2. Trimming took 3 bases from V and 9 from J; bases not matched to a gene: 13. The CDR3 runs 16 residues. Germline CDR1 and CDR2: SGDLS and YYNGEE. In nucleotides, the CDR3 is TGTGCCAGCAGCGCCCCTGGAGTAGCGGGAGTTTCTGAGCAGTTCTTC. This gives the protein CASSAPGVAGVSEQFF.

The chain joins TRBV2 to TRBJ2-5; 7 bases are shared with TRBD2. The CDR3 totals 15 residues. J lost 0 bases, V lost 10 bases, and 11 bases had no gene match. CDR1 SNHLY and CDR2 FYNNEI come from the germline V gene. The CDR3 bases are TGTGCCATTTCGACTAGCAAGGGGTACCAAGAGACCCAGTACTTC. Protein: CAISTSKGYQETQYF.

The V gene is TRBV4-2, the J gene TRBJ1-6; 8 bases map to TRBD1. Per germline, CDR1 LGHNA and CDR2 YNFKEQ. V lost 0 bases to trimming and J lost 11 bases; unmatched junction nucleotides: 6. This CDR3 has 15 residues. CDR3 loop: CASSQDLAGGTPLHF. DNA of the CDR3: TGTGCCAGCAGCCAAGACCTGGCAGGGGGCACACCCCTCCACTTT.

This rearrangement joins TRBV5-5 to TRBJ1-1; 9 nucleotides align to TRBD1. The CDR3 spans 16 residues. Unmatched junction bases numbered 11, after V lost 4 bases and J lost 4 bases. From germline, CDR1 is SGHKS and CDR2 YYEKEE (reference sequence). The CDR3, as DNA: TGTGCCAGCAGCGCACGGATCGGACAGGGGCGCACTGAAGCTTTCTTT. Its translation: CASSARIGQGRTEAFF.

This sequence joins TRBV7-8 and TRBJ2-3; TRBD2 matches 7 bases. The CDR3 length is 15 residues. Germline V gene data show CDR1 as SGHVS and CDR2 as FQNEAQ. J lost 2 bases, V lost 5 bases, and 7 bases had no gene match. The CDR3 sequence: CASSPRTSLTDTQYF. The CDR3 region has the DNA TGTGCCAGCAGCCCCAGGACTAGTCTCACAGATACGCAGTATTTT. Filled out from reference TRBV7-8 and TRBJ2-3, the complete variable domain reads GAGVSQSPRYKVAKRGQDVALRCDPISGHVSLFWYQQALGQGPEFLTYFQNEAQLDKSGLPSDRFFAERPEGSVSTLKIQRTQQEDSAVYLCASSPRTSLTDTQYFGPGTRLTVL.

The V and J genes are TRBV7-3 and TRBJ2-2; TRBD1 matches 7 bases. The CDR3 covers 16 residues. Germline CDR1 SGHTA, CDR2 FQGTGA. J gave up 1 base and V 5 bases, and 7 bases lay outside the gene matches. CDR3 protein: CASSVGTVENTGELFF. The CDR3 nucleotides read TGTGCCAGCAGCGTCGGGACAGTAGAGAACACCGGGGAGCTGTTTTTT. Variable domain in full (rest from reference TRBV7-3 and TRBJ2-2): GAGVSQTPSNKVTEKGKYVELRCDPISGHTALYWYRQSLGQGPEFLIYFQGTGAADDSGLPNDRFFAVRPEGSVSTLKIQRTERGDSAVYLCASSVGTVENTGELFFGEGSRLTVL.

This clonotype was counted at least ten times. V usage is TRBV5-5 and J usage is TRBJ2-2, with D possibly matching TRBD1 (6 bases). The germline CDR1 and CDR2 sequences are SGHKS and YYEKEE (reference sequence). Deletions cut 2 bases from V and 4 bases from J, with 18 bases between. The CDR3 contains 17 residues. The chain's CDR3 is CASSFLEAQGATGELFF. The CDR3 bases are TGTGCCAGCAGCTTCCTCGAAGCACAGGGAGCCACCGGGGAGCTGTTTTTT. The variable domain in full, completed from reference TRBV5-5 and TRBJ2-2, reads DAGVTQSPTHLIKTRGQQVTLRCSPISGHKSVSWYQQVLGQGPQFIFQYYEKEERGRGNFPDRFSARQFPNYSSELNVNALLLGDSALYLCASSFLEAQGATGELFFGEGSRLTVL.